This TCR beta chain was identified during a study of response to subunit inactivated influenza vaccine. This clonotype was counted many times. V lost 3 bases to trimming and J lost 7 bases, with 3 bases between them. CDR3 length equals 11 residues. TCRdb re-analysed the RT-PCR reads in MiXCR, keeping a single row per CDR3 protein. Of about 170,000 distinct CDR3 sequences in the sample, 10% to 15% were seen once. These data are also associated with another study on T cells expressing NK-cell markers. As reported in that work: Making the TCR beta cDNA relied on 5'RACE template switching with UMIs.

The specimen was CD8+ T cells sorted from PBMCs, collected 12 days after vaccination. The TCR comes from a man between 50 and 59 years old who received an inactivated influenza vaccine. The chain recombines TRBV12-3 or TRBV12-4 with TRBJ2-2; D not certain. CDR3 in amino acids: CASSFNGELFF. The CDR3 bases are TGTGCCAGCAGTTTCAACGGGGAGCTGTTTTTT.